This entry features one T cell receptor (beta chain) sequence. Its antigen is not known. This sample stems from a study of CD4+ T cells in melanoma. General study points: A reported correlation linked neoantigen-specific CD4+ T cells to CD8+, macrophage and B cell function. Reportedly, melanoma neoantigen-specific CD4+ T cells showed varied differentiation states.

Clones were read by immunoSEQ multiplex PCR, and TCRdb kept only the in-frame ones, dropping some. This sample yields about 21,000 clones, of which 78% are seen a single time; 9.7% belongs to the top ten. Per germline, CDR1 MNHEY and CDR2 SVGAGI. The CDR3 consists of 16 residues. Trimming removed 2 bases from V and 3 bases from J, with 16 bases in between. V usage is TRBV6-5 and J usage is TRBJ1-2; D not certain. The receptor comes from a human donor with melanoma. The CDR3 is CASSYRPTGGDYGYTF. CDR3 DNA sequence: TGTGCCAGCAGTTACAGGCCGACCGGAGGCGACTATGGCTACACCTTC.